This paragraph reports one T cell receptor (beta chain). Antigen unknown. The V and J ends lost 0 bases and 2 bases, in that order; junction bases with no gene match: 1. CDR1 is SGDLS, CDR2 YYNGEE, per germline. This CDR3 has 14 residues. Allogeneic regulatory or mature dendritic cells were co-cultured for less than six days with CFSE-labeled sorted T cells at 1:10. The sample is drawn from a study of regulatory dendritic cells for organ transplantation. Findings and caveats of the study: The authors noted considerable between-person heterogeneity in alloreactive memory CD8+ cells.

The assay was immunoSEQ multiplex PCR, and TCRdb's table has in-frame clones only and misses some. This sample carries roughly 9,300 clones, under 70% of them seen once, and the ten largest clones take 0.57%. Sequenced sample: naive CD4+ T cells from blood cultured with dendritic cells. Subset of the sample: CD45RA+ naive T cells. The J gene is TRBJ1-1, the V gene TRBV9; 7 bases are shared with TRBD1. This TCR was recovered from a human donor in good health. The CDR3 is CASSVGDRNTEAFF. Written as DNA, the CDR3 is TGTGCCAGCAGCGTAGGGGACAGAAACACTGAAGCTTTCTTT.